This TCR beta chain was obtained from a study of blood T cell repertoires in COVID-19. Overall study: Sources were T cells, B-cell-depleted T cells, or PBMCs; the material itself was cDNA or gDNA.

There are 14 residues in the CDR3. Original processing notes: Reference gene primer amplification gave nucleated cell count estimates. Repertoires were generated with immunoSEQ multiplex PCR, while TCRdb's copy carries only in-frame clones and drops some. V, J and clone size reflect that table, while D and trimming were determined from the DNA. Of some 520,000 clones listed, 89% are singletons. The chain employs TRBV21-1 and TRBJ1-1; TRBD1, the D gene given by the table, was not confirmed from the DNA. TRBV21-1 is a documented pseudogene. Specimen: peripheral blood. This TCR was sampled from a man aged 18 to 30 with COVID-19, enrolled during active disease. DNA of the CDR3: TGTGCCAGCAGCCCCCGGACAGGCGAGACTGAAGCTTTCTTT. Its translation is CASSPRTGETEAFF.